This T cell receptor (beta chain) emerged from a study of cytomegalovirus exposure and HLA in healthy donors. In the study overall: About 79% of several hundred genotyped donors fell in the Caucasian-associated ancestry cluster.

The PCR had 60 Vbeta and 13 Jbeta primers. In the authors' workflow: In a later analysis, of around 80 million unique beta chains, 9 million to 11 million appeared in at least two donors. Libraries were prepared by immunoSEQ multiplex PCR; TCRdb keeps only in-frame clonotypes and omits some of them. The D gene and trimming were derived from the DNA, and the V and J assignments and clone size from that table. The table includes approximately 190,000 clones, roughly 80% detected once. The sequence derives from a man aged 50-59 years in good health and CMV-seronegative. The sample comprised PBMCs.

The CDR3, as DNA: TGTGCCAGCAGACAGCTGGAGACCCAGTACTTC. As protein: CASRQLETQYF. This chain joins TRBV11-2 and TRBJ2-5, with no clear D. The V and J ends lost 6 bases and 5 bases respectively, with 7 bases between them. The CDR3 spans 11 residues. Germline CDR1 reads SGHAT; CDR2 reads FQNNGV.